This record concerns one TCR beta chain sequence. This clonotype showed up just a few times. Its antigen remains unidentified. It has no much larger one-base neighbor in the sample; base qualities were not kept. The sample belongs to a study of T cells in Graves' hyperthyroidism and ophthalmopathy (dated by TCRdb to the late 2010s). With respect to the entire study: Peripheral blood was sampled at the time of initial diagnosis, prior to any treatment. TCR V-J signatures able to tell the groups apart were searched for in a discovery cohort of 90 to 100 patients, of whom over 40 had Graves' ophthalmopathy and around 57 had stable Graves' hyperthyroidism. The roughly 90 discovery patients were divided at random into training and test sets in a 7:3 ratio. After sampling, hyperthyroidism patients received methimazole starting at 30 mg daily, and ophthalmopathy patients received high-dose intravenous methylprednisolone. Whether ophthalmopathy could be predicted prospectively was tested in an independent validation cohort made up of 18 to 20 hyperthyroidism patients plus 17 patients who later progressed to ophthalmopathy. In addition, the study compared T-cell repertoires in thyroid tissue and in blood from roughly six Graves' hyperthyroidism patients. TCR Vbeta CDR3 sequencing of 120 to 150 peripheral blood samples (43 ophthalmopathy, over 70 hyperthyroidism and roughly 17 progressor patients) is reported in the paper. What the work shows at the level of the full study, not this receptor alone: Sample size was not statistically predetermined, and blinding of investigators to group allocation was not performed. In validation, progression to ophthalmopathy was predicted by the model with around 70% sensitivity and 72% to 85% specificity, a median of 6.5 months before onset. Most expanded thyroid clonotypes (frequency above 0.001) were also found in blood, which suggests that blood repertoires may mirror thyroid immune responses. A 13 V-J signature model separated ophthalmopathy from stable hyperthyroidism, with roughly 88% sensitivity and roughly 84% specificity in cross-validation and 80%/75% in testing.

Germline trimming: 3 bases from V, 2 bases from J; junction bases outside gene matches: 4. The germline V gene (reference sequence) specifies SGHAT as CDR1 and FQDESV as CDR2. Reading from cysteine to phenylalanine, the CDR3 counts 15 amino acids. The only DNA kept is the CDR3, 45 bases in frame from the first base. Ophthalmopathy patients had moderately to severely active disease, with a Clinical Activity Score of 3 or more, a NOSPECS grade of 4 or more, and a disease duration of less than 3 months. The study excluded patients with uncontrolled infections, other autoimmune diseases, pregnancy or lactation. Diagnoses were based on clinical symptoms, serum thyroxine and TRAb, thyroid ultrasound and orbital computed tomography. Ficoll-Paque density gradient centrifugation was used to isolate PBMCs from around 10 ml of fresh peripheral blood. Total RNA was extracted with Trizol reagent, and quality was checked on an Agilent 2100 Bioanalyzer.

Amplification of TCR beta CDR3 regions was carried out from RNA transcripts. A first-round RT-PCR of the TCR CDR3 used the HTBI primer set with the Qiagen OneStep RT-PCR kit. A second multiplex PCR round built the libraries, followed by size selection and purification. Sequencing of the libraries was done on an Illumina HiSeq2000 using paired-end 100 bp reads. The authors' analysis ran thus. SOAPnuke was used to process the raw data, removing reads that contained adapters or uncalled bases, had a mean Phred below 15, or lacked an exact match to the constant primer or identifier. COPE v1.2.5 was used to merge the high-quality paired reads, and each unique nucleotide sequence was defined as a clonotype. MiTCR v1.1 was used to align the clonotypes against IMGT TRBV, TRBD and TRBJ reference segments. Only V-J combinations with frequency above 0.0001, covering approximately 99% of repertoires, were analysed. The TCS score was defined as F50 (clonal expansion) divided by E x V (chaos), with BLOSUM62-based TCRdist calculated between CDR3 peptides within each V-J. Welch's t-statistics and random forest reduced approximately 520 V-J features to some 14, which were used in a naive Bayes classifier (R e1071). The similarity between thyroid and blood repertoires was quantified using the Morisita-Horn index. Starting from the raw public reads, TCRdb applied fastp trimming at Q25, assembled clones with MiXCR and retained in-frame beta chains. Each CDR3 protein gets just one entry, which takes the most common genes and DNA from the rows behind it. TCRdb, not the authors, supplied the V and J calls. The sample records more than 500,000 distinct CDR3 sequences, under 15% of which are singletons. The top ten hold 3.5% to 4.5% of the sample.

This sequence was found in a woman aged 40 to 49 with Graves' ophthalmopathy. The sample consisted of blood. In this chain, TRBV11-1 is recombined with TRBJ2-3, with 8 bases aligning to TRBD2. The bases are TGTGCCAGCAGCTTGGTCGGGAGGGCCACAGATACGCAGTATTTT. It is translated as CASSLVGRATDTQYF.